This TCR beta chain was obtained from a study of T cells in Graves' hyperthyroidism and ophthalmopathy. The TCR beta CDR3 regions underwent amplification using RNA transcripts as the source. First-round RT-PCR targeting the TCR CDR3 was performed with the HTBI primer set. MiXCR, applied by TCRdb to the multiplex PCR reads, yields one record per CDR3 protein. The sample consists of 500,000 or so distinct CDR3 sequences, roughly 17% of them appearing once. CDR1 is SNHLY, CDR2 FYNNEI, per germline. This CDR3 is built from 14 residues. V lost 6 bases to trimming and J lost 6 bases; unmatched junction nucleotides: 5. This clonotype was seen many times.

The chain employs TRBV2 and TRBJ2-2; 9 bases are shared with TRBD1. Sequencing was carried out using blood. This sequence originates from a woman between 18 and 29 years old with Graves' ophthalmopathy. CDR3 in DNA: TGTGCCAGCAGCTGGACAGGGGCTTCCGGGGAGCTGTTTTTT. Translating it yields CASSWTGASGELFF.